The sequence of this TCR beta chain was determined in a study of tumor-infiltrating lymphocytes in primary liver carcinoma. The wider study: Primary liver carcinoma in the patients was surgically resected. The study enrolled male and female patients aged 30 to 69 years. Points from the study as a whole: Tumors and blood were compared for top-250-clone fraction, and tumors had the significantly higher value (p = 0.039).

From 500 ng of total RNA, TCR beta-specific cDNA was reverse-transcribed using a constant-region primer. Construction of TCR beta libraries relied on three successive nested multiplex PCR rounds employing slightly modified ARM-PCR. From the multiplex PCR reads, TCRdb called clonotypes with MiXCR, one entry per CDR3 protein. The top ten clones hold over 15% of a sample with about 320,000 distinct CDR3 sequences, around three fifths of them seen once. For this clonotype: Its target is unknown.

Germline DNA was also extracted, and blood RNA derived from unsorted whole blood. Patients in the cohort were treatment-naive and living with chronic HBV infection. The sample comprised peripheral blood. The clonotype was recovered from a woman in her thirties with primary liver carcinoma and hepatitis B virus infection.

The CDR3 loop reads CASSYLTSGKYEQYF. CDR3 DNA sequence: TGTGCCAGCAGTTACTTGACTAGCGGGAAGTACGAGCAGTACTTC. V is TRBV6-5 and J is TRBJ2-7, with TRBD2 identical over 11 bases. Losses at the gene ends were 1 base for V and 4 bases for J; bases not matched to a gene: 3. Germline lookup yields CDR1 MNHEY and CDR2 SVGAGI. The CDR3 extends over 15 amino acids.